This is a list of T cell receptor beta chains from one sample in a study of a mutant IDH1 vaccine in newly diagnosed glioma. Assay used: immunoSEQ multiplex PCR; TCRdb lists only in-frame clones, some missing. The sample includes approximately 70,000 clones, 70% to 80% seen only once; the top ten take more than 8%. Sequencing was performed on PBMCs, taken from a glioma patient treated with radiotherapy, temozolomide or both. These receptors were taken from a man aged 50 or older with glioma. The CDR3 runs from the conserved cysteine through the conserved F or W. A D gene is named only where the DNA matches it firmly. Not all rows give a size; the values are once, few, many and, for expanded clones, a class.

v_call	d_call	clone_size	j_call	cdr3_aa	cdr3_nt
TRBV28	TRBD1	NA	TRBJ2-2	CASSSGTGNTGELFF	TGTGCCAGCAGTTCCGGGACAGGGAACACCGGGGAGCTGTTTTTT
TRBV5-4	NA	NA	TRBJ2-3	CASSYHANTQYF	TGTGCCAGCAGTTATCATGCCAATACGCAGTATTTT
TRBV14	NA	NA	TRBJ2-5	CASSQHVAKTQYF	TGTGCCAGCAGCCAGCACGTAGCGAAGACCCAGTACTTC
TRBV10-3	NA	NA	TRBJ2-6	CAISSPTGSERAGANVLTF	TGTGCCATCAGCAGCCCGACAGGGAGCGAGCGGGCTGGGGCCAACGTCCTGACTTTC
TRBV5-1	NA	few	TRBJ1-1	CASSNGGRNEAFF	TGCGCCAGCAGCAATGGCGGCCGGAATGAAGCTTTCTTT
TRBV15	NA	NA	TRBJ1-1	CATSVKTGLTEAFF	TGTGCCACCAGCGTCAAGACAGGTCTCACTGAAGCTTTCTTT
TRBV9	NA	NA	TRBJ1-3	CASSALSGNTIYF	TGTGCCAGCAGCGCCCTCTCTGGAAACACCATATATTTT
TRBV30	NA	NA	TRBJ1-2	CAWSTGRREAYTF	TGTGCCTGGAGTACCGGACGGCGGGAGGCCTACACCTTC
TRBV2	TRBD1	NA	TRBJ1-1	CASNTGTGLTEAFF	TGTGCCAGCAATACCGGGACAGGGCTCACTGAAGCTTTCTTT
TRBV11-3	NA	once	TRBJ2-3	CASSGGGGSDTQYF	TGTGCCAGCAGCGGAGGAGGGGGTTCAGATACGCAGTATTTT
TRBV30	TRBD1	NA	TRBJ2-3	CAWSLDRGTQYF	TGTGCCTGGAGTCTCGACAGGGGCACGCAGTATTTT
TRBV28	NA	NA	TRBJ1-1	CASSPLRTEAFF	TGTGCCAGCAGCCCACTGAGGACTGAAGCTTTCTTT
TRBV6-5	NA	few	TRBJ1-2	CASSPLDSDYGYTF	TGTGCCAGCAGTCCCCTAGACAGTGACTATGGCTACACCTTC
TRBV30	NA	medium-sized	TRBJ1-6	CACQRGNSPLHF	TGTGCCTGTCAGAGAGGGAATTCACCCCTCCACTTT
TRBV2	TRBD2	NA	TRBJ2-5	CASSEANGGALETQYF	TGTGCCAGCAGTGAAGCGAACGGGGGGGCCTTGGAGACCCAGTACTTC
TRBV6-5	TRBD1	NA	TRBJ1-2	CASRRGQMNYGYTF	TGTGCCAGCAGAAGGGGACAGATGAACTATGGCTACACCTTC
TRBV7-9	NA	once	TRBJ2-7	CASSISYEQYF	TGTGCCAGCAGCATCTCCTACGAGCAGTACTTC
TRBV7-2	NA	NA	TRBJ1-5	CASSSRGLNQPQHF	TGTGCCAGCAGCTCCCGAGGCCTCAATCAGCCCCAGCATTTT
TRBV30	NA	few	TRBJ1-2	CAWSGDMRNYGYTF	TGTGCCTGGAGTGGGGACATGAGGAACTATGGCTACACCTTC
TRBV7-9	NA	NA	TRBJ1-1	CASSLASAREAFF	TGTGCCAGCAGCTTAGCGAGCGCCCGTGAAGCTTTCTTT
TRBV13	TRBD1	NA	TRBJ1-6	CASSLRQGDYSPLHF	TGTGCCAGCAGCTTACGACAGGGGGATTATTCACCCCTCCACTTT
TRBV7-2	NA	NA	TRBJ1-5	CASSSLNHQPQHF	TGTGCCAGCAGCTCACTAAATCACCAGCCCCAGCATTTT
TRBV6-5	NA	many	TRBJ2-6	CASSYTASGANVLTF	TGTGCCAGCAGTTACACAGCCTCTGGGGCCAACGTCCTGACTTTC
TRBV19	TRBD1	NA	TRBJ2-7	CASSIGTGGYEQYF	TGTGCCAGTAGTATAGGAACAGGGGGCTACGAGCAGTACTTC
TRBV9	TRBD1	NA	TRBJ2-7	CASSVGLGQGAHEQYF	TGTGCCAGCAGCGTAGGTCTAGGACAGGGGGCGCACGAGCAGTACTTC
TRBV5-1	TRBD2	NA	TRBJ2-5	CASSESAGGEQETQYF	TGCGCCAGCAGCGAGAGCGCGGGGGGGGAGCAAGAGACCCAGTACTTC
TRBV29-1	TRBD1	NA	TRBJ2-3	CSVPGTGGDLYTDTQYF	TGCAGCGTACCCGGGACAGGGGGCGATTTATACACAGATACGCAGTATTTT
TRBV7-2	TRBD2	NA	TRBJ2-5	CASSFGTSGGQETQYF	TGTGCCAGCAGCTTCGGGACTAGCGGGGGCCAAGAGACCCAGTACTTC
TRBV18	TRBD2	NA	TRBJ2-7	CASSPGAGGLAYEQYF	TGTGCCAGCTCGCCCGGCGCGGGGGGACTAGCCTACGAGCAGTACTTC